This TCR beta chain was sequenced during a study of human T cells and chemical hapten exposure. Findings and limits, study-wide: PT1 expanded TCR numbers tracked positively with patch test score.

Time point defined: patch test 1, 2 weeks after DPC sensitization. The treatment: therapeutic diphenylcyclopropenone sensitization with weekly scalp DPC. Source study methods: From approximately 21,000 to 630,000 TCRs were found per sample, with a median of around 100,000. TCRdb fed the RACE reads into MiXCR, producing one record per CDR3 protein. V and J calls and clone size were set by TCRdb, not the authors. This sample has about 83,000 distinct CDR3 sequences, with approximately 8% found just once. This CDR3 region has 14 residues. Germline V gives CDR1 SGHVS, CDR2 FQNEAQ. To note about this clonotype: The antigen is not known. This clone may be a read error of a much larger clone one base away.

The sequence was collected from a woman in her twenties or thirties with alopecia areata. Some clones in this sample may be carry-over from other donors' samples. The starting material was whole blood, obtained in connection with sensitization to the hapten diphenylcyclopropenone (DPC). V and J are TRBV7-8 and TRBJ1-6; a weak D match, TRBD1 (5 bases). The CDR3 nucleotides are TGTGCCAGCAGCTTATCAGGGAATAATTCACCCCTCCGCTTT. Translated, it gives CASSLSGNNSPLRF.